The clone carrying this TCR beta chain was observed a handful of times. Its target is unknown. The data were taken from a study of vaccination effects on CD4 cells after COVID-19. Regarding the study as a whole: In healthy vaccinees, only 1 of 255 vaccine-induced clones cross-reacted with common cold coronaviruses.

The germline V gene encodes CDR1 SGHRS and CDR2 YFSETQ. With V trimmed by 4 bases and J by 5 bases, 14 bases remained unmatched. This CDR3 region has 17 residues. TCRdb's copy holds only in-frame clones and misses some; the assay was immunoSEQ multiplex PCR. The sample has 25,000 to 40,000 clones, about 66% seen once. Before any sequencing was done, the ViraFEST assay used viral peptide pools to expand antigen-specific CD4+ T cells. Isolation of CD4+ T cells took place after approximately 10 days of culture. Participants completed two doses of the BNT162b2 or mRNA-1273 vaccine. The specimen was CD4+ T cells from PBMCs cultured with SARS-CoV-2 spike peptides, collected after COVID-19 vaccination. The V call is TRBV5-1, the J call TRBJ1-5; TRBD1 agrees at 8 bases. This TCR was sampled from a human donor who received a COVID-19 vaccine. CDR3 bases: TGCGCCAGCAGCCCAAATCGACAGGGGACGAGCCATCAGCCCCAGCATTTT. It encodes CASSPNRQGTSHQPQHF.